The next 13 T cell receptor beta chains were all read from a single sample in a study of blood T cells in healthy people across ages. The authors ran a second PCR of 7 to 11 cycles using a sample-barcoded 5' primer and a J-beta primer mix. TCRdb re-analysed the 5' RACE reads in MiXCR, keeping a single row per CDR3 protein. The data show some 800,000 distinct CDR3 sequences, with about 25% seen just once and approximately 3.7% held by the top ten. The same data also went into a second study, on T cells of mothers and their children.

The sequencing input was blood. The source of these receptors is a boy aged 5-17 years in good health.

Comments on this clonotype: A junction end diverges from the germline sequence, so it may reflect a read error. The chain has TRBV6-2 or TRBV6-3 and TRBJ2-5; no firm D call. Germline V lookup: CDR1 MNHEY, CDR2 SVGEGT. The CDR3 contains 11 residues. The CDR3 reads CASSRSGAEFF. The CDR3 bases are TGTGCCAGCAGTCGTAGTGGTGCGGAGTTCTTC.

This clonotype was recorded a few times. This chain uses TRBV4-3 with TRBJ2-3, with a weak D call TRBD2 (6 bases). With 2 bases removed from V and 4 bases from J, the gap between germline ends came to 22 bases. CDR3 length equals 18 residues. Germline lookup yields CDR1 LGHNA and CDR2 YSLEER. The CDR3 loop is CASSQQTPGLQGPDTQYF. As DNA, the CDR3 is TGCGCCAGCAGCCAACAGACACCGGGACTTCAAGGACCAGATACGCAGTATTTT.

This clonotype was counted only a few times. V and J are TRBV4-3 and TRBJ1-2, with 7 bases fitting TRBD1. CDR3 size: 20 residues. Germline assignment: CDR1 LGHNA and CDR2 YSLEER. The V and J ends lost 0 bases and 5 bases, in that order; junction bases with no gene match: 21. The CDR3 DNA follows: TGCGCCAGCAGCCAAGATCGTCCGCGGGACAGCTCCGTTGGGGATTATGGCTACACCTTC. Translated, it gives CASSQDRPRDSSVGDYGYTF.

This clonotype was seen a few times. The V and J genes are TRBV20-1 and TRBJ2-5; maybe TRBD1 (6 bases). The J call may be in error: the DNA end matches TRBJ2-7 better. CDR3 size: 12 residues. Germline assignment: CDR1 DFQATT and CDR2 SNEGSKA (reference sequence). CDR3 nucleotide sequence: TGCAGTGCTTTTACACAGGGTTACGAGCAGTACTTC. Its protein is CSAFTQGYEQYF.

This clonotype was counted only a few times. This chain joins TRBV20-1 and TRBJ1-4; D remains unclear. From germline, CDR1 is DFQATT and CDR2 SNEGSKA (reference sequence). V was clipped by 1 base and J by 5 bases, with 14 bases between them. CDR3 length: 15 amino acids. CDR3: CSARVQPGDNEKLFF. The DNA of the CDR3 is TGCAGTGCTAGAGTACAGCCGGGAGACAATGAAAAACTGTTTTTT.

The rearrangement joins TRBV4-3 to TRBJ1-1; D unresolved. Trimming took 4 bases from V and 6 from J, leaving 15 bases between them. CDR1 and CDR2 from the germline V gene are LGHNA and YSLEER. The CDR3 is made up of 14 amino acids. The CDR3 bases are TGCGCCAGCAGCCCAACTGTGCGGTACCCTGAAGCTTTCTTT. Translated: CASSPTVRYPEAFF.

The chain links TRBV20-1 to TRBJ1-1, with a tentative D call TRBD1 (6 bases). Germline CDR1 and CDR2: DFQATT and SNEGSKA (reference sequence). The CDR3 contains 12 residues. The V and J ends lost 0 bases and 11 bases respectively, with 13 bases between them. DNA for the CDR3: TGCAGTGCTAGAGAACCCGCGGGGGGCGCTTTCTTT. Protein sequence: CSAREPAGGAFF.

This chain connects TRBV6-2 or TRBV6-3 to TRBJ2-3, with D tentatively TRBD1 (6 bases). Germline V gene sequence: CDR1 MNHEY, CDR2 SVGEGT. V shed 2 bases and J shed 4 bases, with 13 bases lying between them. The CDR3 covers 15 residues. The CDR3 coding sequence is TGTGCCAGCAGTTACGGAGTAGGGGGTTCAGATACGCAGTATTTT. Translating it yields CASSYGVGGSDTQYF.

A word on this clonotype: It may be a read error: a sequence one base away is much more abundant. V is TRBV29-1 and J is TRBJ2-7; D is undetermined. Trimming took off 4 bases at V and 1 base at J, with 8 bases between the two ends. The germline gives CDR1 SQVTM, CDR2 ANQGSEA. The CDR3 runs to 12 residues. CDR3 sequence reads: CSVAEGSYEQYF. The CDR3 region has the DNA TGCAGCGTTGCAGAAGGGTCCTACGAGCAGTACTTC.

This clonotype appeared a few times. One end of the junction fails to match germline, which may point to a read error. The chain recombines TRBV2 with TRBJ2-4; 7 bases are a match to TRBD2. This CDR3 has 16 amino acids. Per the germline V gene, CDR1 is SNHLY and CDR2 is FYNNEI. The CDR3, as DNA: TGTGCCAGCACTGAACGGGTAGCGGGTGCCAAAAACATTCAGTACTTC. Translating gives CASTERVAGAKNIQYF. The full variable domain, rest sourced from reference TRBV2 and TRBJ2-4, is EPEVTQTPSHQVTQMGQEVILRCVPISNHLYFYWYRQILGQKVEFLVSFYNNEISEKSEIFDDQFSVERPDGSNFTLKIRSTKLEDSAMYFCASTERVAGAKNIQYFGAGTRLSVL.

The chain recombines TRBV6-2 or TRBV6-3 with TRBJ2-1; no clear D. The CDR3 covers 11 residues. V dropped 5 bases and J dropped 8 bases, with 7 bases sitting between them. Germline V CDR1 and CDR2: MNHEY, SVGEGT. In DNA form, the CDR3 reads TGTGCCAGCAGTCCCCTGTATGAGCAGTTCTTC. Translation: CASSPLYEQFF.

This sequence joins TRBV4-1 and TRBJ1-4, with a weak D call TRBD1 (5 bases). The CDR3 is 14 amino acids. Looked up from germline, CDR1 is MGHRA and CDR2 is YSYEKL. Trimming stripped 4 bases from V and 7 bases from J, with 13 bases between. The CDR3 here is CASSRGQGGEKLFF. DNA for the CDR3: TGCGCCAGCAGCCGTGGGCAGGGCGGTGAAAAACTGTTTTTT.

This clonotype was counted between two and nine times. An end of the junction does not agree with germline; a read error may underlie this. This chain links TRBV20-1 with TRBJ2-1, with TRBD2 identical over 13 bases. Per germline, CDR1 DFQATT and CDR2 SNEGSKA (reference sequence). The CDR3 runs 14 residues. CDR3 region: CSARRGLAGNEQFF. In DNA, the CDR3 is TGCAGTGCCCGCAGGGGACTAGCGGGAAATGAGCAGTTCTTT.